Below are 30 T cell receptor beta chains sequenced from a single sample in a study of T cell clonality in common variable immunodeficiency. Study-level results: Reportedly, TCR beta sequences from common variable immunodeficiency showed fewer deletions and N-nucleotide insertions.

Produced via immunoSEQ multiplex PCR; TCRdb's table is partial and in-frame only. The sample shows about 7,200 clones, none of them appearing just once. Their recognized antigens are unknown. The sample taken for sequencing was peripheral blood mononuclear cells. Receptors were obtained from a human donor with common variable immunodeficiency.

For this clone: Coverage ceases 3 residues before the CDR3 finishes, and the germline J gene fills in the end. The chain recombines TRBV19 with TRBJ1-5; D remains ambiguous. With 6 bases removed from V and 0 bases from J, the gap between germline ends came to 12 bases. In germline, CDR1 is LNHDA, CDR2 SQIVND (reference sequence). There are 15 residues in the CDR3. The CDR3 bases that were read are TGTGCCAGTAGCACTCTTGCGGATAGCAATCAGCCC. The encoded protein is CASSTLADSNQP. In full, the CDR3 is CASSTLADSNQPQHF.

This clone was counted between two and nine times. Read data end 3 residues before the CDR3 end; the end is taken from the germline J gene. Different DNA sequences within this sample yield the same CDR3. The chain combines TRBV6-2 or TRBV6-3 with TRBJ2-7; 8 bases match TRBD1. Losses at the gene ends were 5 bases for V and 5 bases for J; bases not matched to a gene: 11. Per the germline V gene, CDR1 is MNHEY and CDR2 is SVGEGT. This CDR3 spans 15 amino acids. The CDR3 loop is CASSRSQGAVDEQYF. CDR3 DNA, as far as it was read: TGTGCCAGCAGTAGATCTCAGGGGGCGGTGGACGAG.

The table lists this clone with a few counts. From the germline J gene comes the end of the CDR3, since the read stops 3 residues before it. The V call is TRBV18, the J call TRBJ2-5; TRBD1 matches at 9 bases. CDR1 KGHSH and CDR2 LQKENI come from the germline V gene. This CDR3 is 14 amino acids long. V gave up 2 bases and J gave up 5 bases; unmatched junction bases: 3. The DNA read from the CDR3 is TGTGCCAGCTCACCAGGACAGGGGCGGGAGACC. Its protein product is CASSPGQGRET. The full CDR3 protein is CASSPGQGRETQYF.

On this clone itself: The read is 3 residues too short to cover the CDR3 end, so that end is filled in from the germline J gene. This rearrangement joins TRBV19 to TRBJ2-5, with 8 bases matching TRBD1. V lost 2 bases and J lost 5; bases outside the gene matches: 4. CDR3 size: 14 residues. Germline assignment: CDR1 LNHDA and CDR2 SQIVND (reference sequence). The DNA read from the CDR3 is TGTGCCAGTAGTATACAGGGGGCGCCCGAGACC. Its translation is CASSIQGAPET. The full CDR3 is CASSIQGAPETQYF.

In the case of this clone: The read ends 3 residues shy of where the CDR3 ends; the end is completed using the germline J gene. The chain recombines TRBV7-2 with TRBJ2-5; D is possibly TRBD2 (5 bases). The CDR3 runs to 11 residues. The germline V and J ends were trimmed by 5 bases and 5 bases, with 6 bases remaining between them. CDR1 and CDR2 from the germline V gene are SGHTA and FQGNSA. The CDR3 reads CASSRGETQYF. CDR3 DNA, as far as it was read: TGTGCCAGCAGCCGAGGGGAGACC.

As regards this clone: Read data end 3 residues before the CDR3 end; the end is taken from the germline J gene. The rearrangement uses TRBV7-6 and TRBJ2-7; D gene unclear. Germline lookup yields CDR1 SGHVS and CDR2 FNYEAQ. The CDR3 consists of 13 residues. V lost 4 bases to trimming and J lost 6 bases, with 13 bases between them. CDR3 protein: CASSSVRGREQYF. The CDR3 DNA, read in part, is TGTGCCAGCAGCTCCGTTCGTGGGCGCGAG.

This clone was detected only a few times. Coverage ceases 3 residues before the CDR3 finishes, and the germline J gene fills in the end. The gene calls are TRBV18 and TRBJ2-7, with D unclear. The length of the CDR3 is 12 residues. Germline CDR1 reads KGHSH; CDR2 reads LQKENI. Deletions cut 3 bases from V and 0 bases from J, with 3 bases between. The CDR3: CASSPYSYEQYF. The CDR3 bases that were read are TGTGCCAGCTCACCTTACTCCTACGAG.

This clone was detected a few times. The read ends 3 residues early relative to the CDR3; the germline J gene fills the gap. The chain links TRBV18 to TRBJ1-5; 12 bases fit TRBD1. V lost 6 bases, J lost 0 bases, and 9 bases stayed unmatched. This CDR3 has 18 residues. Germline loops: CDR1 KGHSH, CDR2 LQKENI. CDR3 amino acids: CASSPGQGATYSNQPQHF. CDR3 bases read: TGTGCCAGCTCCCCGGGACAGGGGGCAACTTATAGCAATCAGCCC.

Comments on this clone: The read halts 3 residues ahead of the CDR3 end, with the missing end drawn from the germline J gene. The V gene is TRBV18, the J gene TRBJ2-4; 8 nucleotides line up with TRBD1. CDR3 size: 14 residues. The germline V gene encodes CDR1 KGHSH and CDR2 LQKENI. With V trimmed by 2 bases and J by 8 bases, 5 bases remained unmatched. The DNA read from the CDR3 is TGTGCCAGCTCACCAAGGGACAGGACGGACATT. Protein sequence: CASSPRDRTDI. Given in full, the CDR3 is CASSPRDRTDIQYF.

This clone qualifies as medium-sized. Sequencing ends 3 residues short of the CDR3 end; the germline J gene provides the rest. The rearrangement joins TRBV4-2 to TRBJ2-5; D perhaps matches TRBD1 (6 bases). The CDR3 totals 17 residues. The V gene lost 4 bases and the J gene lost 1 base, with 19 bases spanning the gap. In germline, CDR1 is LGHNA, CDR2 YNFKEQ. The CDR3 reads CASSPFPHTGIQETQYF. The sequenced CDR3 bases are TGTGCCAGCAGCCCGTTTCCCCACACAGGGATCCAAGAGACC.

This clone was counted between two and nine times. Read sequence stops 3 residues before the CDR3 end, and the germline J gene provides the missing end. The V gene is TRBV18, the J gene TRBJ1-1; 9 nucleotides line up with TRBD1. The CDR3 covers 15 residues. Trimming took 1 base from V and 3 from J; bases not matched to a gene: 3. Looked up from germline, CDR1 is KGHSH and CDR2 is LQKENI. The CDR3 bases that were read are TGTGCCAGCTCACCACAACAGGGGGCCGACACTGAA. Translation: CASSPQQGADTE. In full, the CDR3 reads CASSPQQGADTEAFF.

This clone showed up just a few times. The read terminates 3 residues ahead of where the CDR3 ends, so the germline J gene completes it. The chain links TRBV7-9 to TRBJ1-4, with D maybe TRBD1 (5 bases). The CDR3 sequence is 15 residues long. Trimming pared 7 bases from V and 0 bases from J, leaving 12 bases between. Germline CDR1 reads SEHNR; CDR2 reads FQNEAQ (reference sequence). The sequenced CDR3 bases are TGTGCCAGCAAGAAGGGGCCTGCAACTAATGAAAAA. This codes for CASKKGPATNEK. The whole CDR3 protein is CASKKGPATNEKLFF.

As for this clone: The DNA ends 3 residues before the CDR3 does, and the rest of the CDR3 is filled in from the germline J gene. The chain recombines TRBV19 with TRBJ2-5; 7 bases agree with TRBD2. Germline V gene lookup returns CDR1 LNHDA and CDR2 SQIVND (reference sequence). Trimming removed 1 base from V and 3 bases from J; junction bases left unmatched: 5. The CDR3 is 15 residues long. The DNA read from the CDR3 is TGTGCCAGTAGTATAGCTCGCGGGAGTGAAGAGACC. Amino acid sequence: CASSIARGSEET. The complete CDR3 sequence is CASSIARGSEETQYF.

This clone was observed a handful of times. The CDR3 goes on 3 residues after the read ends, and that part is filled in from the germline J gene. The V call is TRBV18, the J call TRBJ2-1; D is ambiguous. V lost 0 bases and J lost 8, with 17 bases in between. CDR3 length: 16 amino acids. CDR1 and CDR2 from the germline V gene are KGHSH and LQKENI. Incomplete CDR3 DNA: TGTGCCAGCTCACCACCGGTCGCCTCCAGGAGCCATGAG. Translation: CASSPPVASRSHE. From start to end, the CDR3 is CASSPPVASRSHEQFF.

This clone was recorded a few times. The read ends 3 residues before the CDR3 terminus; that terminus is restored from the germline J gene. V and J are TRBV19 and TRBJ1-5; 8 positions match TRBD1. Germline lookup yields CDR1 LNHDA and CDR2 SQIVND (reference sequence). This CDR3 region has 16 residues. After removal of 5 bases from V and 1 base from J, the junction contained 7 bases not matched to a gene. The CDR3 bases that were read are TGTGCCAGTAGTTTCACAGGGGGGCGAAGCAATCAGCCC. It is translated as CASSFTGGRSNQP. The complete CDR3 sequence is CASSFTGGRSNQPQHF. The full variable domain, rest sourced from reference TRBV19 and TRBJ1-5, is DGGITQSPKYLFRKEGQNVTLSCEQNLNHDAMYWYRQDPGQGLRLIYYSQIVNDFQKGDIAEGYSVSREKKESFPLTVTSAQKNPTAFYLCASSFTGGRSNQPQHFGDGTRLSIL.

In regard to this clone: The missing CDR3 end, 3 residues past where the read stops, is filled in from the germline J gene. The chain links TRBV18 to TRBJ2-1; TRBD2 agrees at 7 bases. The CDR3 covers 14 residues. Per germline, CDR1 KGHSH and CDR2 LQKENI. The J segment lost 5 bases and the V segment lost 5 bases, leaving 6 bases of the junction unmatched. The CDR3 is CASSIAGLDNEQFF. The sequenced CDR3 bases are TGTGCCAGCTCAATTGCCGGACTAGACAATGAG. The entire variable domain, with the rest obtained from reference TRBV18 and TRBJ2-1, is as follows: NAGVMQNPRHLVRRRGQEARLRCSPMKGHSHVYWYRQLPEEGLKFMVYLQKENIIDESGMPKERFSAEFPKEGPSILRIQQVVRGDSAAYFCASSIAGLDNEQFFGPGTRLTVL.

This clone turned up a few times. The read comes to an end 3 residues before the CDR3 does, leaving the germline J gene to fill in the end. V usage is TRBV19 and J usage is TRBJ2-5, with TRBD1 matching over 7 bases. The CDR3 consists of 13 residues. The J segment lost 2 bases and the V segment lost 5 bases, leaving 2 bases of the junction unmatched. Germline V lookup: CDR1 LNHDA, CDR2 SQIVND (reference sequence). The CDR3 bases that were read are TGTGCCAGTAGTTCAGGGGGACAAGAGACC. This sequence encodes CASSSGGQET. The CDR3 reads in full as CASSSGGQETQYF.

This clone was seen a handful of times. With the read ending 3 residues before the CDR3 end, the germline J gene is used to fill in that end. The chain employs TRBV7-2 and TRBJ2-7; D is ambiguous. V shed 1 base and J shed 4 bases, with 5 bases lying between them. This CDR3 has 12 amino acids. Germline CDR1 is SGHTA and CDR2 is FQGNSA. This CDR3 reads CASSLVPYEQYF. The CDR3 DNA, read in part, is TGTGCCAGCAGCTTAGTCCCTTACGAG.

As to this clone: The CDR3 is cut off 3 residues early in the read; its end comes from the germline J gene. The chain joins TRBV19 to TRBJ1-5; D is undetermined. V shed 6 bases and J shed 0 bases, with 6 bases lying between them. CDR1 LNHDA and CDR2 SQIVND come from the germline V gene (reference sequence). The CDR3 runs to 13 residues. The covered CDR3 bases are TGTGCCAGTAGCCGTTTTAGCAATCAGCCC. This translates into CASSRFSNQP. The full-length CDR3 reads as CASSRFSNQPQHF.

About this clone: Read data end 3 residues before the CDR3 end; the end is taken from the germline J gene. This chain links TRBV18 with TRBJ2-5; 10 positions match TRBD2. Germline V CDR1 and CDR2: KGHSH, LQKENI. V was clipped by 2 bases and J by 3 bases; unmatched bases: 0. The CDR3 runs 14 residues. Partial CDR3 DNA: TGTGCCAGCTCACCAACTAGCGGGGAAGAGACC. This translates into CASSPTSGEET. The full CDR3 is CASSPTSGEETQYF.

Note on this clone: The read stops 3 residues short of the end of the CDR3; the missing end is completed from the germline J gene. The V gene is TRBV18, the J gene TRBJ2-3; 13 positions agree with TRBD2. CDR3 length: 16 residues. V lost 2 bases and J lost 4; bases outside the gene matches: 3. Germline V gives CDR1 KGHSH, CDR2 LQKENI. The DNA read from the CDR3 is TGTGCCAGCTCACCAGGGACTAGCGGGATACCAGATACG. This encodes CASSPGTSGIPDT. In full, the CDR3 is CASSPGTSGIPDTQYF.

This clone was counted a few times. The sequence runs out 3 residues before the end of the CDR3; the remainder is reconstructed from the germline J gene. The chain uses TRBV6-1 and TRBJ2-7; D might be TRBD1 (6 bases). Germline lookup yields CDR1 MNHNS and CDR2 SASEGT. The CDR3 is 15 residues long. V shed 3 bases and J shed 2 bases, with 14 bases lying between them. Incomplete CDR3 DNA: TGTGCCAGCAGTGACCAGGACAGCGGACCCTACGAG. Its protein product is CASSDQDSGPYE. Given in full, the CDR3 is CASSDQDSGPYEQYF.

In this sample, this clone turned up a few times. CDR3 DNA, as far as it was read: TGTGCCAGCAGCTCGACGCAGGGGACCTACGAG. It translates to CASSSTQGTYE. The entire CDR3 sequence reads CASSSTQGTYEQYF. The gene calls are TRBV7-8 and TRBJ2-7; maybe TRBD1 (6 bases). The read stops 3 residues short of the end of the CDR3; the missing end is completed from the germline J gene. Germline loops: CDR1 SGHVS, CDR2 FQNEAQ. This CDR3 spans 14 amino acids. V was pared by 4 bases and J by 2 bases, with 12 bases between.

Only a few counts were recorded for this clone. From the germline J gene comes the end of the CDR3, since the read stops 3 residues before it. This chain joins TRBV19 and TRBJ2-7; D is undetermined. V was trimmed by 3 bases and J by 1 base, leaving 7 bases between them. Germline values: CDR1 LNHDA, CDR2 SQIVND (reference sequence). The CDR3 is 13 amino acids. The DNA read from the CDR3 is TGTGCCAGTAGTATCTCGTCTTCCTACGAG. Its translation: CASSISSSYE. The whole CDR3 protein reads CASSISSSYEQYF.

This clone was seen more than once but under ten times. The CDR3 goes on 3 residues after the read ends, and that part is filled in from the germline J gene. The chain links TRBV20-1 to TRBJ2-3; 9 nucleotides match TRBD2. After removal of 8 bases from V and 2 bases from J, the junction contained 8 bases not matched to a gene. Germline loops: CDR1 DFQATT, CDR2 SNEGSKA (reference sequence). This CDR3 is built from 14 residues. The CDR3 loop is CSPRSGLATDTQYF. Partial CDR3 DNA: TGCAGTCCGCGGTCGGGACTAGCCACAGATACG.

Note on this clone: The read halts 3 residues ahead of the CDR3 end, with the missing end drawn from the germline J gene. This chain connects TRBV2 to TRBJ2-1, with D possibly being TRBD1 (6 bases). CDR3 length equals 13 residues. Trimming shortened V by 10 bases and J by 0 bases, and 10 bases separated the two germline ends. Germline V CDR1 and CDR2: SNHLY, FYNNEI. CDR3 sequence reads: CATIRGSYNEQFF. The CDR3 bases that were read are TGTGCCACCATCAGGGGCTCCTACAATGAG.

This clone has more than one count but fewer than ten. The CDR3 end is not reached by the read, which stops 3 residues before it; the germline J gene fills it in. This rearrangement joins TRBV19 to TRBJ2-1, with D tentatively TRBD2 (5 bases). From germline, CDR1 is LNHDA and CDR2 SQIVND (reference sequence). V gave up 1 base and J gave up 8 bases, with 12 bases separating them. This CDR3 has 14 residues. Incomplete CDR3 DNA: TGTGCCAGTAGTATAGGCCTAGCTATCCATGAG. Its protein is CASSIGLAIHE. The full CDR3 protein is CASSIGLAIHEQFF.

This chain's CDR3 is CASSIFEQPSSGNTIYF. Partial CDR3 DNA: TGTGCCAGTAGTATTTTTGAACAGCCGAGCTCTGGAAACACC. This chain connects TRBV19 to TRBJ1-3; D gene unclear. The CDR3 goes on 3 residues after the read ends, and that part is filled in from the germline J gene. The V and J ends lost 3 bases and 0 bases respectively, with 15 bases between them. The CDR3 totals 17 residues. In germline, CDR1 is LNHDA, CDR2 SQIVND (reference sequence).

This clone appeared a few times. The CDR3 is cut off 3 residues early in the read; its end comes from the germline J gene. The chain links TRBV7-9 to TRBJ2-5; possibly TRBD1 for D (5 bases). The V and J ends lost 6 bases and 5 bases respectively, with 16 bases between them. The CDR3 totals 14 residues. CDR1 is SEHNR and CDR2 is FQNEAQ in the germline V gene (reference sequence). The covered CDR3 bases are TGTGCCAGCAGTTATCCTTCAGGGTTGGAGACC. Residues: CASSYPSGLET. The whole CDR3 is CASSYPSGLETQYF. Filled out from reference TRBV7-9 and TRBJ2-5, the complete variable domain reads DTGVSQNPRHKITKRGQNVTFRCDPISEHNRLYWYRQTLGQGPEFLTYFQNEAQLEKSRLLSDRFSAERPKGSFSTLEIQRTEQGDSAMYLCASSYPSGLETQYFGPGTRLLVL.

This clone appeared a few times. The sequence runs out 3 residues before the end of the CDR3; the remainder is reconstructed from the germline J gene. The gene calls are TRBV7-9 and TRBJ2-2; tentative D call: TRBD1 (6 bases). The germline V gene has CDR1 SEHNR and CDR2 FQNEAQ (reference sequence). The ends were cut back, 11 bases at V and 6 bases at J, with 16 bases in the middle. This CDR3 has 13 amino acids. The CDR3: CALNPTGPGELFF. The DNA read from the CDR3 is TGTGCCCTCAACCCGACAGGCCCCGGGGAG.